One and the same sample provided the 24 T cell receptor beta chains below, sequenced in a study of OX40 agonist ivuxolimab in advanced cancers. Sequencing used immunoSEQ multiplex PCR; TCRdb keeps in-frame clones, though not all of them. The table shows roughly 30,000 clones, with 84% occurring only once. This material consisted of CD4+ or CD8+ T cells sorted from blood, taken in a trial of the OX40 agonist ivuxolimab. The receptors were sampled from an adult with an advanced solid tumor such as melanoma, head and neck, liver or kidney cancer.

The chain has TRBV25-1 and TRBJ1-2, with D perhaps matching TRBD1 (6 bases). Germline V gene sequence: CDR1 MGHDK, CDR2 SYGVNS. The V gene lost 2 bases and the J gene lost 8 bases, with 15 bases spanning the gap. This CDR3 comprises 14 residues. CDR3 nucleotides: TGTGCCAGCAGTGAACCAGGGGATTTTGGAGGCTACACCTTC. Its protein is CASSEPGDFGGYTF.

Within the sample, this clone is medium-sized. The rearrangement links TRBV7-9 to TRBJ2-7; possibly TRBD2 for D (6 bases). The V gene's germline CDR1 is SEHNR and CDR2 FQNEAQ (reference sequence). The CDR3 has 12 residues. The V end was cut by 4 bases, the J end by 3 bases, with 7 bases between. Here the CDR3 reads CASSSDYYEQYF. The CDR3 nucleotides are TGTGCCAGCAGCTCGGACTACTACGAGCAGTACTTC.

This sequence joins TRBV7-8 and TRBJ1-4; D uncertain. Germline V gives CDR1 SGHVS, CDR2 FQNEAQ. This CDR3 is 16 amino acids long. The germline V and J ends were trimmed by 1 base and 1 base, with 10 bases remaining between them. CDR3: CASSLGVGRTNEKLFF. In DNA, the CDR3 is TGTGCCAGCAGCTTAGGAGTGGGGAGAACTAATGAAAAACTGTTTTTT. Combining the CDR3 with reference TRBV7-8 and TRBJ1-4 gives the whole variable domain GAGVSQSPRYKVAKRGQDVALRCDPISGHVSLFWYQQALGQGPEFLTYFQNEAQLDKSGLPSDRFFAERPEGSVSTLKIQRTQQEDSAVYLCASSLGVGRTNEKLFFGSGTQLSVL.

The gene calls are TRBV7-6 and TRBJ2-7, with TRBD1 matching 10 bases. Germline trimming cut 5 bases from V and 3 bases from J; bases unmatched to any gene: 7. The CDR3 contains 15 residues. Per the germline V gene, CDR1 is SGHVS and CDR2 is FNYEAQ. Written as DNA, the CDR3 is TGTGCCAGCAGCCCAGGGACAGGGGTTTTCTACGAGCAGTACTTC. Translated, it gives CASSPGTGVFYEQYF. Full variable domain (outside the CDR3, taken from reference TRBV7-6 and TRBJ2-7): GAGVSQSPRYKVTKRGQDVALRCDPISGHVSLYWYRQALGQGPEFLTYFNYEAQQDKSGLPNDRFSAERPEGSISTLTIQRTEQRDSAMYRCASSPGTGVFYEQYFGPGTRLTVT.

This clone was picked up a small number of times. J is TRBJ2-3 and V is TRBV6-4; no definite D call. The CDR3 has 13 residues. V dropped 0 bases and J dropped 6 bases, with 7 bases sitting between them. From germline, CDR1 is MRHNA and CDR2 SNTAGT. The CDR3 nucleotides read TGTGCCAGCAGTGACTCAGAGTTGGATACGCAGTATTTT. It is translated as CASSDSELDTQYF.

V is TRBV7-6 and J is TRBJ2-2, with a possible D match to TRBD2 (6 bases). The germline V and J ends were trimmed by 5 bases and 1 base, with 14 bases remaining between them. Germline-derived CDR1 and CDR2 are SGHVS and FNYEAQ. The CDR3 spans 16 residues. CDR3 amino acids: CASSRSGVMNTGELFF. The CDR3 nucleotides are TGTGCCAGCAGCCGATCGGGGGTGATGAACACCGGGGAGCTGTTTTTT.

The rearrangement joins TRBV5-4 to TRBJ2-1, with TRBD2 identical over 8 bases. The V segment lost 0 bases and the J segment 3 bases; nucleotides outside the gene matches: 5. The germline V gene has CDR1 SGHNT and CDR2 YYREEE (reference sequence). CDR3 size: 16 residues. This CDR3 reads CASSLEREGLYNEQFF. The CDR3 DNA reads TGTGCCAGCAGCTTGGAACGGGAGGGCCTCTACAATGAGCAGTTCTTC. Filled out from reference TRBV5-4 and TRBJ2-1, the complete variable domain reads ETGVTQSPTHLIKTRGQQVTLRCSSQSGHNTVSWYQQALGQGPQFIFQYYREEENGRGNFPPRFSGLQFPNYSSELNVNALELDDSALYLCASSLEREGLYNEQFFGPGTRLTVL.

The chain employs TRBV15 and TRBJ1-4; the D is unclear. The CDR3 consists of 15 residues. Between the trimmed V and J ends, which lost 5 bases and 4 bases, there was a span of 14 bases. CDR1 and CDR2 from the germline V gene are LNHNV and YYDKDF (reference sequence). CDR3 sequence (DNA): TGTGCCACCAGCCCTCTTGGACGGAGTAATGAAAAACTGTTTTTT. Translating it yields CATSPLGRSNEKLFF.

The CDR3 loop is CASSYGREEYEQYF. The CDR3 DNA reads TGTGCCAGCAGTTACGGGCGGGAGGAATACGAGCAGTACTTC. The chain employs TRBV6-5 and TRBJ2-7, with TRBD2 matching over 8 bases. This CDR3 has 14 amino acids. Trimming removed 2 bases from V and 4 bases from J; junction bases left unmatched: 4. Germline V lookup: CDR1 MNHEY, CDR2 SVGAGI.

The chain joins TRBV30 to TRBJ2-7; TRBD1 aligns across 10 bases. The V segment lost 5 bases and the J segment 4 bases; nucleotides outside the gene matches: 5. The CDR3 is made up of 13 amino acids. The germline gives CDR1 GTSNPN, CDR2 SVGIG (reference sequence). The CDR3 here is CAWRGQGYYEQYF. DNA of the CDR3: TGTGCCTGGCGGGGACAGGGGTATTACGAGCAGTACTTC.

The chain uses TRBV5-1 and TRBJ2-7; no reliable D call. The CDR3 is 12 residues long. The germline gives CDR1 SGHRS, CDR2 YFSETQ. Trimming left V 0 bases short and J 6 bases short, with 7 bases between. The CDR3 nucleotides are TGCGCCAGCAGCTTGGTCTCGGGCGAGCAGTACTTC. Its translation: CASSLVSGEQYF.

This rearrangement joins TRBV30 to TRBJ1-2; TRBD1 might be the D (5 bases). V lost 2 bases to trimming and J lost 10 bases, with 11 bases between them. This CDR3 is built from 11 residues. Germline lookup yields CDR1 GTSNPN and CDR2 SVGIG (reference sequence). The CDR3 region is CAWSFGAHYTF. CDR3 coding DNA: TGTGCCTGGAGTTTTGGGGCCCACTACACCTTC.

In the case of this clone: At one end, the junction sequence differs from germline, possibly due to a read error. J is TRBJ1-4 and V is TRBV13; D is undetermined. The germline V gene encodes CDR1 PRHDT and CDR2 FYEKMQ (reference sequence). The CDR3 extends over 15 amino acids. CDR3 loop: CASSVGGLSREKLFF. The CDR3 DNA reads as TGTGCCAGCAGCGTAGGAGGCTTATCAAGGGAAAAACTGTTTTTT.

The CDR3 DNA follows: TGTGCCAGTAGTCTGGGGTTGAACACTGAAGCTTTCTTT. This sequence encodes CASSLGLNTEAFF. The J gene is TRBJ1-1, the V gene TRBV19; D ambiguous. The CDR3 has 13 amino acids. The V end lost 5 bases, the J end lost 0 bases, and 7 bases lay between the germline ends. Germline values: CDR1 LNHDA, CDR2 SQIVND (reference sequence).

This clone showed up just once. The rearrangement links TRBV9 to TRBJ2-7, with 8 bases matching TRBD1. V shed 3 bases and J 1 base; nucleotides not matched to a gene: 6. CDR1 and CDR2 (germline): SGDLS, YYNGEE. The CDR3 length is 15 residues. The CDR3 loop reads CASSADTGGSYEQYF. CDR3 coding DNA: TGTGCCAGCAGCGCCGATACAGGGGGATCCTACGAGCAGTACTTC. Supplemented by reference TRBV9 and TRBJ2-7, the full variable domain reads DSGVTQTPKHLITATGQRVTLRCSPRSGDLSVYWYQQSLDQGLQFLIQYYNGEERAKGNILERFSAQQFPDLHSELNLSSLELGDSALYFCASSADTGGSYEQYFGPGTRLTVT.

The chain joins TRBV4-1 to TRBJ1-2; tentatively, D is TRBD1 (6 bases). The V end lost 0 bases, the J end lost 4 bases, and 12 bases lay between the germline ends. This CDR3 contains 15 residues. CDR1 and CDR2 from the germline V gene are MGHRA and YSYEKL. CDR3 amino acids: CASSQDQGHIYGYTF. Written as DNA, the CDR3 is TGCGCCAGCAGCCAAGATCAGGGACATATCTATGGCTACACCTTC.

This sequence joins TRBV9 and TRBJ1-1; D ambiguous. Germline V lookup: CDR1 SGDLS, CDR2 YYNGEE. The CDR3 is made up of 12 amino acids. V was cut by 4 bases and J by 7 bases, with 11 bases left in between. The CDR3 sequence is CASSPGALEAFF. Written as DNA, the CDR3 is TGTGCCAGCAGCCCTGGAGCCCTTGAAGCTTTCTTT.

The chain combines TRBV7-3 with TRBJ2-1; D not certain. The V and J ends lost 2 bases and 3 bases respectively, with 14 bases between them. There are 16 residues in the CDR3. Germline CDR1 is SGHTA and CDR2 is FQGTGA. CDR3 DNA: TGTGCCAGCAGCTTAGGGCCTGGGCTGGACTACAATGAGCAGTTCTTC. Its translation: CASSLGPGLDYNEQFF.

This chain connects TRBV11-1 to TRBJ2-7, with 7 bases matching TRBD2. With V trimmed by 5 bases and J by 2 bases, 3 bases remained unmatched. The CDR3 runs 13 residues. Germline V gene lookup returns CDR1 SGHAT and CDR2 FQDESV (reference sequence). The CDR3 is CASSPGGTYEQYF. In nucleotides, the CDR3 is TGTGCCAGCAGCCCCGGGGGGACCTACGAGCAGTACTTC.

V is TRBV4-1 and J is TRBJ2-3, with D uncertain. Germline-derived CDR1 and CDR2 are MGHRA and YSYEKL. There are 15 residues in the CDR3. V was shortened by 0 bases and J by 3 bases, with 10 bases between the two germline ends. CDR3 nucleotide sequence: TGCGCCAGCAGCCAAGAGGTGCCGGGTACAGATACGCAGTATTTT. Protein product: CASSQEVPGTDTQYF.

The rearrangement links TRBV7-9 to TRBJ2-3; the D is unclear. CDR3 length: 16 residues. Germline assignment: CDR1 SEHNR and CDR2 FQNEAQ (reference sequence). V was shortened by 1 base and J by 4 bases, with 15 bases between the two germline ends. DNA for the CDR3: TGTGCCAGCAGCTTAGTACTGAGCGAAAACGCAGATACGCAGTATTTT. It translates to CASSLVLSENADTQYF.

The chain joins TRBV11-2 to TRBJ2-5, with 9 bases that match TRBD2. CDR1 and CDR2 from the germline V gene are SGHAT and FQNNGV. With 4 bases clipped from V and 1 base from J, the junction kept 4 bases outside the gene matches. The CDR3 sequence is 15 residues long. The CDR3 loop is CASSSRGGVQETQYF. The CDR3 nucleotides are TGTGCCAGCAGCTCTCGCGGGGGGGTCCAAGAGACCCAGTACTTC.

The V and J genes are TRBV19 and TRBJ2-7; 7 bases line up with TRBD2. The V segment lost 4 bases and the J segment 1 base; nucleotides outside the gene matches: 4. The germline CDR1 and CDR2 sequences are LNHDA and SQIVND (reference sequence). CDR3 length equals 14 residues. The CDR3 sequence: CASSTLGGSYEQYF. In DNA form, the CDR3 reads TGTGCCAGTAGTACCCTCGGGGGGTCCTACGAGCAGTACTTC.

The chain is built from TRBV4-3 and TRBJ2-4; 9 bases are a match to TRBD1. The germline V gene encodes CDR1 LGHNA and CDR2 YSLEER. Germline trimming cut 0 bases from V and 1 base from J; bases unmatched to any gene: 7. The CDR3 is made up of 18 amino acids. CDR3 nucleotides: TGCGCCAGCAGCCAAGAGGTCGACAGGGGGTCGGCCAAAAACATTCAGTACTTC. Its protein is CASSQEVDRGSAKNIQYF.